The entry below describes one T cell receptor (beta chain). The source of the sample is a study of Ad26.COV2.S vaccination and SARS-CoV-2 variants. Treatment noted: some 20 received Ad26.COV2.S at low or high dose, single or two shots; 5 received placebo; per-sample allocation not given. Samples were taken on day 63 after the first vaccine or placebo injection. Trimming stripped 3 bases from V and 10 bases from J, with 13 bases between. The CDR3 is 13 amino acids. CDR1 is SGDLS, CDR2 YYNGEE, per germline. The protocol was immunoSEQ multiplex PCR, while the TCRdb copy is restricted to in-frame clones and leaves out a portion. The repertoire has 440,000 or so clones, about 89% of them found once; the top ten carry around 1.8%.

This chain uses TRBV9 with TRBJ1-4; D gene uncertain. The sample here was peripheral blood, taken in a trial of Ad26.COV2.S vaccine versus placebo. The receptor was derived from a person between 18 and 60 years old who received the Ad26.COV2.S COVID-19 vaccine or a placebo. This CDR3 reads CASSAVDKGKLFF. CDR3 DNA: TGTGCCAGCAGCGCGGTTGACAAGGGAAAACTGTTTTTT.